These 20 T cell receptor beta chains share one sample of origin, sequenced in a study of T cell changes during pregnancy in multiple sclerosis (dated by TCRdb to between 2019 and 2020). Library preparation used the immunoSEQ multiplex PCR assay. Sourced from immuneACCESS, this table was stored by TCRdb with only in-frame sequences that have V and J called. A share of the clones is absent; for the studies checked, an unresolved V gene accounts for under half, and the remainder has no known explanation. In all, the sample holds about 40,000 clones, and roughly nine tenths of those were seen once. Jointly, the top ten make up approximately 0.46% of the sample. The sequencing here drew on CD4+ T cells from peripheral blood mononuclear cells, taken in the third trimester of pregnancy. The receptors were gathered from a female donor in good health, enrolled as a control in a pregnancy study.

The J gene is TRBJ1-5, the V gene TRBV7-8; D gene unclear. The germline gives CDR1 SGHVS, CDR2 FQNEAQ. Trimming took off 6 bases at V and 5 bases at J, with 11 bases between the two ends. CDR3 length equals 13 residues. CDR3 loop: CASSRSVDQPQHF. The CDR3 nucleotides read TGTGCCAGCAGTCGCTCAGTGGATCAGCCCCAGCATTTT.

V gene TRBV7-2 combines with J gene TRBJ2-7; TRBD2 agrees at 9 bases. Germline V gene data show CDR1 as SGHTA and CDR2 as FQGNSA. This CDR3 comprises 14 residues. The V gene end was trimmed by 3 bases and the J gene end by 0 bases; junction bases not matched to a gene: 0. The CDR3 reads CASSLGLASYEQYF. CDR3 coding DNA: TGTGCCAGCAGCTTGGGACTAGCCTCCTACGAGCAGTACTTC.

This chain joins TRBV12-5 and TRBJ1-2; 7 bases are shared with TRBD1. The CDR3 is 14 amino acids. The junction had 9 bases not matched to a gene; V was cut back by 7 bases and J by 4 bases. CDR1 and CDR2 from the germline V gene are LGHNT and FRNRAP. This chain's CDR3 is CASVKTGPGYGYTF. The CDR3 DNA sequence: TGTGCTAGTGTCAAGACAGGGCCGGGCTATGGCTACACCTTC.

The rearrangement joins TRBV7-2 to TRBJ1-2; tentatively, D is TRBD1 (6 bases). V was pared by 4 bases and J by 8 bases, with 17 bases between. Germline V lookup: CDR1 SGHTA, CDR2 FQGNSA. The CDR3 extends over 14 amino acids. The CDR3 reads CASSYQWGGGGYTF. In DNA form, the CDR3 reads TGTGCCAGCAGCTATCAGTGGGGGGGCGGGGGCTACACCTTC.

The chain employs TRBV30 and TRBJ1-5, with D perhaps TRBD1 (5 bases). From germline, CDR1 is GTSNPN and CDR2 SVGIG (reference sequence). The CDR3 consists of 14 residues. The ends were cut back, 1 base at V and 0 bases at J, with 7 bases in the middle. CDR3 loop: CAWSATDSNQPQHF. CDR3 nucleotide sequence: TGTGCCTGGAGTGCGACAGATAGCAATCAGCCCCAGCATTTT.

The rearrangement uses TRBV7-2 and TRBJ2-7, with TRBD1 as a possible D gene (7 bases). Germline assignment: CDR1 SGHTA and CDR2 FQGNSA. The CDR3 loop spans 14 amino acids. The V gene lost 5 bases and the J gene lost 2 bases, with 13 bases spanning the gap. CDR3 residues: CASSRAGQTYEQYF. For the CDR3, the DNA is TGTGCCAGCAGCCGGGCGGGACAGACCTACGAGCAGTACTTC.

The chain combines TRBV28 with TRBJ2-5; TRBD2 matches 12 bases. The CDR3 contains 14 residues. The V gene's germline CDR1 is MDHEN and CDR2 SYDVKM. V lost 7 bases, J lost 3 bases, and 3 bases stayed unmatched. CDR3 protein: CASKRLAGEETQYF. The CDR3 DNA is TGTGCCAGCAAACGACTAGCGGGAGAAGAGACCCAGTACTTC.

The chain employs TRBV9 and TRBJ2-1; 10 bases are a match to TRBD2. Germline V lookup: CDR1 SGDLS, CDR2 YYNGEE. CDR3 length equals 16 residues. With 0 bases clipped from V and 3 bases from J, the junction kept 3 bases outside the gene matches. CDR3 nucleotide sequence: TGTGCCAGCAGCGTAGGCCTAGCGGGAGTCTACAATGAGCAGTTCTTC. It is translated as CASSVGLAGVYNEQFF.

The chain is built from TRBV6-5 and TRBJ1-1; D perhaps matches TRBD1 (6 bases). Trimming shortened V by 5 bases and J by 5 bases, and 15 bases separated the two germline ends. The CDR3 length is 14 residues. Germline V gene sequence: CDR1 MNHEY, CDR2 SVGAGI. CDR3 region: CASSRSGAGTEAFF. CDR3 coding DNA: TGTGCCAGCAGTCGATCAGGGGCTGGGACTGAAGCTTTCTTT.

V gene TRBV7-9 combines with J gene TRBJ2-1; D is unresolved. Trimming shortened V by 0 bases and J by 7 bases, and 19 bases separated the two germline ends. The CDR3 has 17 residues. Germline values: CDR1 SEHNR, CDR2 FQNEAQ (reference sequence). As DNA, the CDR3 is TGTGCCAGCAGCTTAGCGTCCCAACCCCGGCCCGGGAATGAGCAGTTCTTC. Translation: CASSLASQPRPGNEQFF.

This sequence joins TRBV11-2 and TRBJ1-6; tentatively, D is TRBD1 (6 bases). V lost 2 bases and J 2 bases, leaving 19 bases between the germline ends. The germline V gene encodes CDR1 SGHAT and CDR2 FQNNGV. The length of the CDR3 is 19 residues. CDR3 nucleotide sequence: TGTGCCAGCAGCTTAATGCTAGGGGGGGAAATCGCCTATAATTCACCCCTCCACTTT. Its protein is CASSLMLGGEIAYNSPLHF.

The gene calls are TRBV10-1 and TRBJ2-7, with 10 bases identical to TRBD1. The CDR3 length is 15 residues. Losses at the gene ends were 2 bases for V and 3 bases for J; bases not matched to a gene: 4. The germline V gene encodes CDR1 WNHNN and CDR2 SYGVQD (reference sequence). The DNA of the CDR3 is TGCGCCAGCAGTGAGCGACAGGGGGCAAACTACGAGCAGTACTTC. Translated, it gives CASSERQGANYEQYF.

The CDR3 sequence: CASSYSAHTEAFF. Here the CDR3 DNA reads TGTGCCAGCAGTTACTCAGCACACACTGAAGCTTTCTTT. This chain links TRBV6-5 with TRBJ1-1; D is unclear. In germline, CDR1 is MNHEY, CDR2 SVGAGI. The CDR3 totals 13 residues. Trimming took off 0 bases at V and 3 bases at J, with 5 bases between the two ends.

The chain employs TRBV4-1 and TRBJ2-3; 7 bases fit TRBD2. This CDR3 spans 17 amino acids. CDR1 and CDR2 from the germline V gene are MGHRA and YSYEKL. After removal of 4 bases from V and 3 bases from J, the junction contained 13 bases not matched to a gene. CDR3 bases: TGCGCCAGCAGCCCGAGACTAGCCCAGTCGGTGACAGATACGCAGTATTTT. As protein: CASSPRLAQSVTDTQYF.

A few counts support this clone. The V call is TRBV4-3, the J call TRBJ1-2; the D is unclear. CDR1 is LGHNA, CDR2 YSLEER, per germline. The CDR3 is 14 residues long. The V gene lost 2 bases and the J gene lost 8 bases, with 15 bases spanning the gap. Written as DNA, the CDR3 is TGCGCCAGCAGCCAAAGTGAGAGGATGCCCGGCTACACCTTC. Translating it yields CASSQSERMPGYTF.

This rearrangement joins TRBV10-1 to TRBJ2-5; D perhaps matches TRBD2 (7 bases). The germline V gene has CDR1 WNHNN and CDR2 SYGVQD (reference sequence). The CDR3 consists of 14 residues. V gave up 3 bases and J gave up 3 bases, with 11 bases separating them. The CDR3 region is CASSEGGGEETQYF. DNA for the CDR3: TGCGCCAGCAGTGAAGGAGGGGGGGAAGAGACCCAGTACTTC.

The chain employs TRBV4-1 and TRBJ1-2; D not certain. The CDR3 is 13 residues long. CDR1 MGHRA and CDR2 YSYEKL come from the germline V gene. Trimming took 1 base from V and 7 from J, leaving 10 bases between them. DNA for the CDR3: TGCGCCAGCAGCCAAGGTCAGGATTTTGGCTACACCTTC. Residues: CASSQGQDFGYTF.

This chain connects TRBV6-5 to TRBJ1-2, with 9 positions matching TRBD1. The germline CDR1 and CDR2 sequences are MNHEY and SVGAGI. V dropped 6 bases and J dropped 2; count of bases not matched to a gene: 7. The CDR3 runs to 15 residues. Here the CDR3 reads CASRRQGDANYGYTF. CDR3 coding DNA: TGTGCCAGCAGACGACAGGGGGACGCCAACTATGGCTACACCTTC.

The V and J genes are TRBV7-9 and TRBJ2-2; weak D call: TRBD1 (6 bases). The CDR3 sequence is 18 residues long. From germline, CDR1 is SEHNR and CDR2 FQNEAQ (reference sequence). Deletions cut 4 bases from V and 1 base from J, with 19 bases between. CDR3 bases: TGTGCCAGCAGCTCCCTACCAACAGGGTGGAGGAACACCGGGGAGCTGTTTTTT. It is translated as CASSSLPTGWRNTGELFF. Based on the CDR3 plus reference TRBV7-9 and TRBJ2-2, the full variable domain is DTGVSQNPRHKITKRGQNVTFRCDPISEHNRLYWYRQTLGQGPEFLTYFQNEAQLEKSRLLSDRFSAERPKGSFSTLEIQRTEQGDSAMYLCASSSLPTGWRNTGELFFGEGSRLTVL.

The CDR3: CASSRDSQVTEAFF. The CDR3 DNA reads TGTGCCAGCTCCAGGGACAGCCAAGTGACTGAAGCTTTCTTT. J is TRBJ1-1 and V is TRBV18, with TRBD1 identical over 7 bases. Trimming at V came to 6 bases and at J to 5 bases, leaving 9 bases not matched to a gene. This CDR3 spans 14 amino acids. CDR1 and CDR2 from the germline V gene are KGHSH and LQKENI.